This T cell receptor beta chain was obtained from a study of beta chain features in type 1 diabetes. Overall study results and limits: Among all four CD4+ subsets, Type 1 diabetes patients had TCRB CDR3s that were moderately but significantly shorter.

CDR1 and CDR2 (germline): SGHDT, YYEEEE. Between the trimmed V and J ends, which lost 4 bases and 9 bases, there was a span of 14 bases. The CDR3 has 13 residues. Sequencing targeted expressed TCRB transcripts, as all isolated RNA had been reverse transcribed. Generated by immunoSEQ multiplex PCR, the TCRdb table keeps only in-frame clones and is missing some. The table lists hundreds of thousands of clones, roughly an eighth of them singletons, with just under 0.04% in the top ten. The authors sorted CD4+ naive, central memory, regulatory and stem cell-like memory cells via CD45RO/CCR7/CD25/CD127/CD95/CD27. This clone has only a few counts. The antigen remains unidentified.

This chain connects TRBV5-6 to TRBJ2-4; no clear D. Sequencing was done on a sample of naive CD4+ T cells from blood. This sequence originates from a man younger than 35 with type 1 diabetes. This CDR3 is CASSQAGKAIQYF. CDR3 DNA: TGTGCCAGCAGCCAGGCCGGCAAGGCCATTCAGTACTTC.